The 16 T cell receptor beta chains reported below all come from one sample, sequenced in a study of OX40 agonist ivuxolimab in advanced cancers. TCRdb keeps only in-frame clones here, not all; method: immunoSEQ multiplex PCR. The data contain around 86,000 clones, more than 75% of them seen just once; the ten biggest clones take up less than 3.5%. Sequenced here: CD4+ or CD8+ T cells sorted from blood, sampled in a trial of the OX40 agonist ivuxolimab. The origin of the receptors is an adult with an advanced solid tumor such as melanoma, head and neck, liver or kidney cancer.

The chain carries TRBV15 and TRBJ2-5; TRBD2 matches at 8 bases. CDR1 and CDR2 (germline): LNHNV, YYDKDF (reference sequence). Losses at the gene ends were 0 bases for V and 5 bases for J; bases not matched to a gene: 8. This CDR3 contains 16 residues. CDR3 DNA: TGTGCCACCAGCAGAGATTTAGCTAGCGGGTGGGAGACCCAGTACTTC. Translating it yields CATSRDLASGWETQYF.

The rearrangement links TRBV5-6 to TRBJ1-5; no clear D. CDR3 length: 14 residues. Per the germline V gene, CDR1 is SGHDT and CDR2 is YYEEEE. The ends were cut back, 0 bases at V and 5 bases at J, with 9 bases in the middle. The CDR3 reads CASSLGSRHQPQHF. CDR3 nucleotide sequence: TGTGCCAGCAGCTTGGGTTCCAGACATCAGCCCCAGCATTTT.

V usage is TRBV27 and J usage is TRBJ1-1; D is uncertain. The V end lost 2 bases, the J end lost 5 bases, and 12 bases lay between the germline ends. The germline gives CDR1 MNHEY, CDR2 SMNVEV (reference sequence). This CDR3 is 14 amino acids long. This CDR3 reads CASSLDPLGTEAFF. The CDR3 bases are TGTGCCAGCAGTTTAGACCCACTAGGTACTGAAGCTTTCTTT.

V and J are TRBV19 and TRBJ1-2, with TRBD1 as a possible D gene (5 bases). Trimming left V 6 bases short and J 6 bases short, with 20 bases between. The germline V gene has CDR1 LNHDA and CDR2 SQIVND (reference sequence). The CDR3 contains 15 residues. The CDR3 sequence: CASRDRRTGTDGYTF. The CDR3 DNA sequence: TGTGCCAGTAGAGATAGACGGACGGGGACGGATGGCTACACCTTC.

The chain combines TRBV18 with TRBJ2-2; a weak D match, TRBD2 (5 bases). The V end lost 2 bases, the J end lost 0 bases, and 16 bases lay between the germline ends. Germline CDR1 is KGHSH and CDR2 is LQKENI. This CDR3 comprises 18 residues. The CDR3 DNA sequence: TGTGCCAGCTCACCATTTTTGGCGACGGGAACGAACACCGGGGAGCTGTTTTTT. Amino acids: CASSPFLATGTNTGELFF.

This chain links TRBV7-9 with TRBJ2-3; no firm D call. In germline, CDR1 is SEHNR, CDR2 FQNEAQ (reference sequence). V was clipped by 2 bases and J by 6 bases, with 18 bases between them. This CDR3 contains 16 residues. CDR3 in DNA: TGTGCCAGCAGCTTATCTTTCACTCCTGCTGGGGATACGCAGTATTTT. It translates to CASSLSFTPAGDTQYF.

This clone appeared a few times. The V and J genes are TRBV25-1 and TRBJ1-1; TRBD1 might be the D (6 bases). Germline-derived CDR1 and CDR2 are MGHDK and SYGVNS. V was trimmed by 6 bases and J by 0 bases, leaving 11 bases between them. This CDR3 comprises 14 residues. The CDR3 loop reads CASSPGQLNTEAFF. The CDR3 DNA sequence: TGTGCCAGCAGCCCCGGACAGCTGAACACTGAAGCTTTCTTT.

The rearrangement joins TRBV29-1 to TRBJ1-2, with 7 bases matching TRBD1. This CDR3 comprises 12 residues. With 5 bases clipped from V and 4 bases from J, the junction kept 4 bases outside the gene matches. CDR1 SQVTM and CDR2 ANQGSEA come from the germline V gene. DNA for the CDR3: TGCAGCGTTAACGACAGGGTCTATGGCTACACCTTC. This encodes CSVNDRVYGYTF.

V is TRBV27 and J is TRBJ2-2; D not certain. This CDR3 has 13 amino acids. Trimming took 5 bases from V and 2 from J, leaving 6 bases between them. The germline gives CDR1 MNHEY, CDR2 SMNVEV (reference sequence). DNA of the CDR3: TGTGCCAGCAGTAGTCTAAACACCGGGGAGCTGTTTTTT. Protein product: CASSSLNTGELFF.

The rearrangement joins TRBV28 to TRBJ2-3, with D possibly matching TRBD1 (6 bases). The V gene's germline CDR1 is MDHEN and CDR2 SYDVKM. The CDR3 has 16 amino acids. The V gene lost 6 bases and the J gene lost 6 bases, with 22 bases spanning the gap. Here the CDR3 reads CASSPPGHSMEDTQYF. The CDR3 coding sequence is TGTGCCAGCAGCCCACCGGGACACTCCATGGAGGATACGCAGTATTTT.

This chain links TRBV6-1 with TRBJ1-2; D uncertain. CDR3 length equals 16 residues. V lost 0 bases to trimming and J lost 5 bases, with 16 bases between them. Germline lookup yields CDR1 MNHNS and CDR2 SASEGT. The CDR3 reads CASSEALSLGRYGYTF. CDR3 DNA: TGTGCCAGCAGTGAAGCTCTATCCCTAGGCCGGTATGGCTACACCTTC.

The chain is built from TRBV28 and TRBJ2-7, with a tentative D call TRBD1 (6 bases). This CDR3 spans 14 amino acids. Germline lookup yields CDR1 MDHEN and CDR2 SYDVKM. For the CDR3, the DNA is TGTGCCGGCAGTTTCAGGGGCCCGGTCTACGAGCAGTACGTC. Amino acid sequence: CAGSFRGPVYEQYV.

This sequence joins TRBV2 and TRBJ2-1; 7 bases match TRBD2. Germline V gene sequence: CDR1 SNHLY, CDR2 FYNNEI. The CDR3 totals 16 residues. Trimming at V came to 4 bases and at J to 2 bases, leaving 8 bases not matched to a gene. The CDR3 DNA follows: TGTGCCAGCAGTGCTCCCGGCCTAGCGGCCTACAATGAGCAGTTCTTC. It yields the protein CASSAPGLAAYNEQFF. The full variable domain, rest sourced from reference TRBV2 and TRBJ2-1, is EPEVTQTPSHQVTQMGQEVILRCVPISNHLYFYWYRQILGQKVEFLVSFYNNEISEKSEIFDDQFSVERPDGSNFTLKIRSTKLEDSAMYFCASSAPGLAAYNEQFFGPGTRLTVL.

The V call is TRBV5-1, the J call TRBJ2-3; tentatively, D is TRBD2 (5 bases). Per germline, CDR1 SGHRS and CDR2 YFSETQ. The germline V and J ends were trimmed by 5 bases and 0 bases, with 16 bases remaining between them. This CDR3 contains 16 residues. As DNA, the CDR3 is TGCGCCAGCAGGGTCCGCCCCGACTATAGCACAGATACGCAGTATTTT. Its translation: CASRVRPDYSTDTQYF.

The chain employs TRBV7-2 and TRBJ2-3; 10 nucleotides line up with TRBD2. The CDR3 covers 19 residues. CDR1 is SGHTA and CDR2 is FQGNSA in the germline V gene. Losses at the gene ends were 1 base for V and 2 bases for J; bases not matched to a gene: 12. This chain's CDR3 is CASSLVAGGQILNTDTQYF. The DNA of the CDR3 is TGTGCCAGCAGCTTAGTAGCGGGGGGCCAAATACTAAACACAGATACGCAGTATTTT.

The chain couples TRBV27 to TRBJ1-2; D perhaps matches TRBD1 (6 bases). V lost 6 bases, J lost 8 bases, and 13 bases lay in between. Germline V CDR1 and CDR2: MNHEY, SMNVEV (reference sequence). The length of the CDR3 is 12 residues. The DNA of the CDR3 is TGTGCCAGCAGGACAGGCCTCGGAGGCTACACCTTC. The encoded protein is CASRTGLGGYTF.